The 12 T cell receptor beta chains reported below all come from one sample, sequenced in a study of T cell responses to AZD1222 COVID-19 vaccine. TCRdb's table, derived via immunoSEQ multiplex PCR, lists solely in-frame clones and lacks some. Of approximately 120,000 clones listed, 80% to 90% are singletons. Specimen: peripheral blood, collected on day 0 of AZD1222 vaccination. These receptors came from an adult in good health.

The chain joins TRBV30 to TRBJ2-2; D is unresolved. Trimming took 5 bases from V and 4 from J, leaving 11 bases between them. Germline assignment: CDR1 GTSNPN and CDR2 SVGIG (reference sequence). The CDR3 is made up of 13 amino acids. The CDR3 loop is CAWQVQPTGELFF. In nucleotides, the CDR3 is TGTGCCTGGCAGGTACAGCCCACCGGGGAGCTGTTTTTT.

This chain links TRBV21-1 with TRBJ1-2. TRBV21-1 is deemed a pseudogene. This CDR3 is 16 amino acids long. The CDR3 here is CASSKRPATSNYGYTF. CDR3 DNA: TGTGCCAGCAGCAAAAGGCCAGCGACTTCTAACTATGGCTACACCTTC.

The gene calls are TRBV6-5 and TRBJ2-7; D is undetermined. Trimming pared 5 bases from V and 6 bases from J, leaving 17 bases between. This CDR3 spans 14 amino acids. CDR1 is MNHEY and CDR2 is SVGAGI in the germline V gene. The CDR3 reads CASSTAEGFSEQYF. The DNA of the CDR3 is TGTGCCAGCAGTACCGCGGAAGGCTTTAGCGAGCAGTACTTC.

The rearrangement joins TRBV23-1 to TRBJ1-1; D might be TRBD1 (5 bases). TRBV23-1 is marked as an open reading frame, function uncertain. V was cut by 1 base and J by 3 bases, with 12 bases left in between. The CDR3 is 15 residues long. The CDR3 spells CASSQWGLSDTEAFF. The CDR3 DNA is TGCGCCAGCAGTCAATGGGGACTATCGGACACTGAAGCTTTCTTT.

The V gene is TRBV29-1, the J gene TRBJ2-4; TRBD2 matches 10 bases. The CDR3 is 15 amino acids. Germline lookup yields CDR1 SQVTM and CDR2 ANQGSEA. Unmatched junction bases numbered 8, after V lost 4 bases and J lost 5 bases. Written as DNA, the CDR3 is TGCAGCGTTGGCCCCCCCGGGACTAGCGAAAACATTCAGTACTTC. Amino acid sequence: CSVGPPGTSENIQYF.

The chain combines TRBV28 with TRBJ1-1, with D maybe TRBD1 (5 bases). The CDR3 spans 16 residues. V lost 8 bases and J lost 1, with 20 bases in between. CDR1 is MDHEN, CDR2 SYDVKM, per germline. In nucleotides, the CDR3 is TGTGCCAGCGGCCCCAGGGTTTTACCAGGGAACACTGAAGCTTTCTTT. Translating gives CASGPRVLPGNTEAFF.

The chain carries TRBV19 and TRBJ1-4; 9 bases map to TRBD1. Germline values: CDR1 LNHDA, CDR2 SQIVND (reference sequence). CDR3 length: 17 residues. J gave up 2 bases and V 7 bases, and 11 bases lay outside the gene matches. The CDR3 reads CASIRTGEVATNEKLFF. Written as DNA, the CDR3 is TGTGCCAGTATTCGGACAGGGGAGGTGGCGACTAATGAAAAACTGTTTTTT.

This clone occurred a few times. The gene calls are TRBV6-5 and TRBJ1-6; TRBD1 matches 7 bases. The CDR3 length is 14 residues. The germline CDR1 and CDR2 sequences are MNHEY and SVGAGI. The V segment lost 6 bases and the J segment 11 bases; nucleotides outside the gene matches: 10. CDR3 coding DNA: TGTGCCAGCAGCTACGACAGGGCTGAGGCACCCCTCCACTTT. Its translation is CASSYDRAEAPLHF.

The J gene is TRBJ2-7, the V gene TRBV18; D remains unclear. V gave up 5 bases and J gave up 1 base, with 9 bases separating them. The CDR3 is 13 amino acids. Germline V gene lookup returns CDR1 KGHSH and CDR2 LQKENI. CDR3 amino acids: CASSYVESYEQYF. For the CDR3, the DNA is TGTGCCAGCTCATATGTGGAGTCCTACGAGCAGTACTTC.

The chain joins TRBV12-3 or TRBV12-4 to TRBJ2-1, with D uncertain. Between the trimmed V and J ends, which lost 5 bases and 7 bases, there was a span of 6 bases. CDR3 size: 11 residues. Here the CDR3 DNA reads TGTGCCAGCAGTCCTATAAATGAGCAGTTCTTC. Amino acid sequence: CASSPINEQFF.

This chain connects TRBV6-5 to TRBJ1-4; the match to TRBD1 covers 7 bases. This CDR3 has 14 residues. Germline assignment: CDR1 MNHEY and CDR2 SVGAGI. J was trimmed by 8 bases and V by 5 bases; bases with no gene match: 8. The CDR3 region is CASSRQGGNEKLFF. CDR3 sequence (DNA): TGTGCCAGCAGTAGACAGGGAGGAAACGAAAAACTGTTTTTT.

The CDR3 loop reads CSVEGQGGAEAFF. CDR3 DNA sequence: TGCAGCGTTGAAGGGCAGGGAGGCGCTGAAGCTTTCTTT. The V gene is TRBV29-1, the J gene TRBJ1-1, with D possibly matching TRBD1 (5 bases). The CDR3 is 13 residues long. Looked up from germline, CDR1 is SQVTM and CDR2 is ANQGSEA. V was pared by 1 base and J by 6 bases, with 12 bases between.